The 6 T cell receptor beta chains reported below all come from one sample, sequenced in a study of vaccination and CD4 T cells after COVID-19. The sample's treatment: approximately 9-day PBMC culture with coronavirus spike peptide pools or control peptides (ViraFEST assay). Sequencing of the DNA from cultured CD4+ T cells was carried out with the Oncomine TCR Beta short-read assay. From the PCR reads, TCRdb called clonotypes with MiXCR, one entry per CDR3 protein. Here the sample spans under 20,000 distinct CDR3 sequences, around 45% being singletons. Their cognate antigens are unknown. The sequences come from CD4+ T cells from blood, cultured in vitro, collected after SARS-CoV-2 vaccination. These receptors were obtained from a human donor who had recovered from COVID-19.

This clonotype has a handful of counts. The rearrangement links TRBV28 to TRBJ1-5; no clear D gene. The CDR3 is 12 residues long. V lost 6 bases and J lost 6, with 9 bases in between. Germline V CDR1 and CDR2: MDHEN, SYDVKM. CDR3 bases: TGTGCCAGCAGCCACAGAGCTCAGCCCCAGCATTTT. It is translated as CASSHRAQPQHF.

This chain uses TRBV12-3 or TRBV12-4 with TRBJ1-2; TRBD1 aligns across 9 bases. The CDR3 has 13 amino acids. Trimming removed 4 bases from V and 4 bases from J; junction bases left unmatched: 1. This chain's CDR3 is CASSWTGAYGYTF. DNA of the CDR3: TGTGCCAGCAGTTGGACAGGGGCCTATGGCTACACCTTC.

This chain joins TRBV6-1 and TRBJ1-5; D call uncertain. This CDR3 has 13 residues. CDR1 and CDR2 (germline): MNHNS, SASEGT. V was pared by 5 bases and J by 2 bases, with 7 bases between. The CDR3 region is CASSLRGNQPQHF. CDR3 nucleotide sequence: TGTGCCAGCAGTCTCCGTGGCAATCAGCCCCAGCATTTT.

This clonotype has a handful of counts. This chain joins TRBV7-2 and TRBJ1-5; 8 nucleotides line up with TRBD1. CDR1 and CDR2 from the germline V gene are SGHTA and FQGNSA. This CDR3 region has 15 residues. The V segment lost 5 bases and the J segment 2 bases; nucleotides outside the gene matches: 5. The CDR3 DNA sequence: TGTGCCAGCAGCGGACAGGGAAACGGCAATCAGCCCCAGCATTTT. As protein: CASSGQGNGNQPQHF.

The chain combines TRBV6-1 with TRBJ2-2; 9 nucleotides match TRBD2. This CDR3 is built from 15 residues. Per germline, CDR1 MNHNS and CDR2 SASEGT. V lost 7 bases to trimming and J lost 6 bases; unmatched junction nucleotides: 9. CDR3 amino acids: CASTPRAGGAGELFF. CDR3 in DNA: TGTGCCAGCACCCCGAGGGCGGGAGGGGCCGGGGAGCTGTTTTTT.

The rearrangement joins TRBV27 to TRBJ1-6; weak D call: TRBD1 (6 bases). The germline V and J ends were trimmed by 2 bases and 4 bases, with 9 bases remaining between them. The CDR3 totals 15 residues. Germline V gives CDR1 MNHEY, CDR2 SMNVEV (reference sequence). The CDR3 nucleotides are TGTGCCAGCAGTTTAGGGGGGGCGTATAATTCACCCCTCCACTTT. This codes for CASSLGGAYNSPLHF.